The rows below give T cell receptor beta chains drawn from one sample of a study of T cell responses to AZD1222 COVID-19 vaccine. Assay used: immunoSEQ multiplex PCR; TCRdb lists only in-frame clones, some missing. The top ten clones hold roughly 9.1% of a sample with about 87,000 clones, 90% of them seen once. The specimen was peripheral blood, collected on day 0 of AZD1222 vaccination. The receptors were sampled from an adult in good health. The CDR3 runs from the conserved cysteine through the conserved F or W. D genes are given only for firm matches. Clone size is not always given. Where it is, it says once, few, many or a class for expanded clones.

size,V,D,J,CDR3,DNA
.,TRBV7-9,TRBD1,TRBJ1-3,CASTRGQGAPGNTIYF,TGTGCCAGTACAAGAGGACAGGGGGCACCTGGAAACACCATATATTTT
once,TRBV23-1,.,TRBJ1-5,CASSLQFSQNQPQHF,TGCGCCAGCAGTCTACAGTTTTCACAAAATCAGCCCCAGCATTTT
.,TRBV6-5,TRBD2,TRBJ2-7,CASASLAGVLEQYF,TGTGCCAGCGCCTCCCTAGCGGGGGTCCTCGAGCAGTACTTC
.,TRBV24-1,.,TRBJ2-7,CATKGVEASYEQYF,TGTGCCACAAAGGGGGTAGAGGCGTCCTACGAGCAGTACTTC
.,TRBV7-9,.,TRBJ1-2,CASSREGNGYTF,TGTGCCAGTTCTAGGGAGGGGAATGGCTACACCTTC
.,TRBV13,.,TRBJ2-3,CASSLGGGPYTDTQYF,TGTGCCAGCAGCTTAGGCGGGGGACCGTACACAGATACGCAGTATTTT
.,TRBV3-1/TRBV3-2,TRBD1,TRBJ2-1,CASSQNRGHNEQFF,TGTGCCAGCAGCCAGAACAGGGGGCACAATGAGCAGTTCTTC
once,TRBV5-8,.,TRBJ2-1,CASSPAPRSSTEQFF,TGTGCCAGCAGCCCAGCCCCGAGATCTTCTACCGAGCAGTTCTTC
.,TRBV11-2,.,TRBJ1-2,CASSFQAGMGYTF,TGTGCCAGCAGCTTTCAAGCAGGAATGGGCTACACCTTC
.,TRBV30,TRBD1,TRBJ1-6,CAWRWDRGLRSPLHF,TGTGCCTGGAGGTGGGACAGGGGGCTTCGTTCACCCCTCCACTTT
.,TRBV7-2,.,TRBJ2-1,CASSNYLDNEQFF,TGTGCCAGCAGCAATTACTTAGACAATGAGCAGTTCTTC
many,TRBV18,.,TRBJ2-7,CASSSSYEQYF,TGTGCCAGCTCCAGCTCCTACGAGCAGTACTTC
.,TRBV24-1,.,TRBJ2-7,CATSDGGYYEQYF,TGTGCCACCAGTGATGGCGGGTACTACGAGCAGTACTTC
.,TRBV7-3,TRBD1,TRBJ1-2,CASSLTGTGDRYGYTF,TGTGCCAGCAGCTTAACTGGGACAGGGGATAGGTATGGCTACACCTTC
.,TRBV7-3,.,TRBJ1-1,CASSRTAGMNTEAFF,TGTGCCAGCAGTCGAACTGCGGGGATGAACACTGAAGCTTTCTTT
.,TRBV6-5,.,TRBJ2-5,CASSRVPPQETQYF,TGTGCCAGCAGCCGGGTACCTCCGCAAGAGACCCAGTACTTC
.,TRBV2,.,TRBJ1-3,CASSARRTVGGNTIYF,TGTGCCAGCAGTGCGAGGCGGACAGTTGGCGGAAACACCATATATTTT
.,TRBV6-5,.,TRBJ1-1,CASSRDRDPEAFF,TGTGCCAGCAGTAGAGACCGGGACCCCGAAGCTTTCTTT
.,TRBV18,.,TRBJ1-1,CASSPVTEAFF,TGTGCCAGCTCACCAGTCACTGAAGCTTTCTTT
.,TRBV5-1,.,TRBJ2-6,CASTGQSSGANVLTF,TGCGCCAGCACTGGACAATCCTCTGGGGCCAACGTCCTGACTTTC
.,TRBV5-5,.,TRBJ1-5,CASSLSLSWGKAQHF,TGTGCCAGCAGCTTGTCTTTGAGCTGGGGCAAGGCCCAGCATTTT
once,TRBV3-1/TRBV3-2,.,TRBJ1-3,CASSQGSGAGNTIYF,TGTGCCAGCAGCCAAGGATCAGGGGCGGGAAACACCATATATTTT
.,TRBV14,.,TRBJ2-3,CASSRDWGDAPTDTQYF,TGTGCCAGCAGCCGCGACTGGGGGGACGCTCCTACAGATACGCAGTATTTT
.,TRBV5-1,.,TRBJ1-5,CASSLGEVGNQPQHF,TGCGCCAGCAGCTTGGGGGAGGTCGGCAATCAGCCCCAGCATTTT
.,TRBV27,.,TRBJ2-7,CASSWAGTLSYEQYF,TGTGCCAGCAGTTGGGCCGGGACGCTCTCCTACGAGCAGTACTTC
.,TRBV2,.,TRBJ1-2,CASTSAGAAGYTF,TGTGCCAGCACCTCGGCGGGGGCTGCCGGCTACACCTTC
.,TRBV7-2,TRBD2,TRBJ2-5,CASSLQSGGAQETQYF,TGTGCCAGCAGCTTACAGAGCGGGGGGGCCCAAGAGACCCAGTACTTC